These 27 T cell receptor beta chains were all obtained from the same sample, sequenced in a study of regulatory T cells in long-lasting Graves disease. Time point indicated: newly diagnosed GD, antithyroid drugs for less than 3 months. Following extraction of RNA from PBMCs, that RNA was used to make the TCR library. CDR3 regions were amplified by Arm-PCR using iRepertoire HTBI primers to build TCR beta libraries. TCRdb ran MiXCR on the multiplex PCR reads and lists one entry per CDR3 protein. This sample has fewer than 650,000 distinct CDR3 sequences, with about 16% found just once. These data were also filed under a second study, of T cells in Graves' hyperthyroidism and ophthalmopathy.

The source material was peripheral blood mononuclear cells (PBMCs), sampled at new diagnosis, from a patient treated with antithyroid drugs. These receptors originate from a woman younger than 45 with Graves disease.

The chain joins TRBV18 to TRBJ1-1; no reliable D call. CDR3 length: 15 residues. From germline, CDR1 is KGHSH and CDR2 LQKENI. Trimming removed 0 bases from V and 0 bases from J, with 8 bases in between. The CDR3: CASSPPRKLNTEAFF. The CDR3 region has the DNA TGTGCCAGCTCACCACCGAGGAAGTTGAACACTGAAGCTTTCTTT.

The chain carries TRBV27 and TRBJ2-7; D not certain. The germline V gene has CDR1 MNHEY and CDR2 SMNVEV (reference sequence). Trimming removed 10 bases at V and 4 bases at J, with 11 bases between. The CDR3 covers 11 residues. CDR3 sequence reads: CATKDHYEQYF. In DNA form, the CDR3 reads TGTGCCACTAAGGACCATTACGAGCAGTACTTC.

The V and J genes are TRBV4-1 and TRBJ1-2; 12 bases map to TRBD1. Germline CDR1 reads MGHRA; CDR2 reads YSYEKL. V shed 4 bases and J 7 bases; nucleotides not matched to a gene: 10. CDR3 length equals 16 residues. The CDR3 DNA follows: TGCGCCAGCAGCCCCCTCGGGACAGGGGGCGCCGGTGGCTACACCTTC. Encoded protein: CASSPLGTGGAGGYTF.

The chain joins TRBV12-3 or TRBV12-4 to TRBJ1-2; possible D gene TRBD1, 5 bases. The germline V and J ends were trimmed by 3 bases and 7 bases, with 15 bases remaining between them. The CDR3 has 14 residues. CDR3 sequence (DNA): TGTGCCAGCAGTTTGGGGGGAGTTTACTCTGGCTACACCTTC. Its translation is CASSLGGVYSGYTF.

Only a few counts were recorded for this clonotype. The rearrangement joins TRBV6-5 to TRBJ2-3, with TRBD2 identical over 8 bases. The CDR3 is 20 amino acids. CDR1 MNHEY and CDR2 SVGAGI come from the germline V gene. Unmatched junction bases numbered 19, after V lost 2 bases and J lost 3 bases. CDR3 protein: CASSYQQGLAGFEGTDTQYF. The CDR3 coding sequence is TGTGCCAGCAGTTACCAGCAAGGGTTAGCGGGATTTGAGGGTACAGATACGCAGTATTTT.

Remarks on this clonotype: A much larger clone differs by one base, so this may be a read error. The conserved phenylalanine or tryptophan is not found at the CDR3 terminus, so this likely reflects a read error. CDR3 in DNA: TGTGCCAGCACCCCGGGACAGGGTGCCTACGAGCAGTACCTC. Translated: CASTPGQGAYEQYL. The chain has TRBV12-3 or TRBV12-4 and TRBJ2-7; 9 bases fit TRBD1. V gave up 7 bases and J gave up 2 bases; unmatched junction bases: 6. There are 14 residues in the CDR3.

This clonotype was recorded many times. This sequence joins TRBV24-1 and TRBJ2-1; no clear D gene. CDR1 is KGHDR and CDR2 is SFDVKD in the germline V gene. Trimming shortened V by 3 bases and J by 4 bases, and 12 bases separated the two germline ends. CDR3 size: 15 residues. The CDR3: CATSDGDWQYNEQFF. CDR3 bases: TGTGCCACCAGTGATGGCGACTGGCAATACAATGAGCAGTTCTTC.

The chain joins TRBV25-1 to TRBJ2-2, with 10 bases that match TRBD1. Germline V gives CDR1 MGHDK, CDR2 SYGVNS. V was pared by 5 bases and J by 4 bases, with 7 bases of the junction left unmatched. The CDR3 length is 16 residues. Here the CDR3 DNA reads TGTGCCAGCAGTAGACAGGGGGCAGGTGGCACCGGGGAGCTGTTTTTT. Its translation is CASSRQGAGGTGELFF. The variable domain in full, with the rest retrieved from reference TRBV25-1 and TRBJ2-2, is EADIYQTPRYLVIGTGKKITLECSQTMGHDKMYWYQQDPGMELHLIHYSYGVNSTEKGDLSSESTVSRIRTEHFPLTLESARPSHTSQYLCASSRQGAGGTGELFFGEGSRLTVL.

This clonotype was counted between two and nine times. This chain connects TRBV28 to TRBJ2-4; D gene uncertain. CDR1 is MDHEN, CDR2 SYDVKM, per germline. V dropped 5 bases and J dropped 6 bases, with 11 bases sitting between them. The CDR3 is 13 amino acids. CDR3: CASSPPALNIQYF. CDR3 nucleotide sequence: TGTGCCAGCAGTCCCCCTGCATTAAACATTCAGTACTTC.

The V gene is TRBV27, the J gene TRBJ2-1, with D maybe TRBD1 (6 bases). Germline values: CDR1 MNHEY, CDR2 SMNVEV (reference sequence). V lost 5 bases, J lost 10 bases, and 12 bases lay in between. There are 12 residues in the CDR3. The CDR3 sequence is CASSLQGREQFF. The CDR3 DNA sequence: TGTGCCAGCAGTCTACAGGGTCGGGAGCAGTTCTTC.

This clonotype has a count of ten or more. The CDR3 DNA reads TGTGCCAGCAGTTACACACGAAGTAGGGGTAGCAATCAGCCCCAGCATTTT. Protein product: CASSYTRSRGSNQPQHF. This chain joins TRBV6-5 and TRBJ1-5; the D gene is possibly TRBD1 (5 bases). The CDR3 spans 17 residues. With 2 bases removed from V and 0 bases from J, the gap between germline ends came to 14 bases. Germline V gives CDR1 MNHEY, CDR2 SVGAGI.

This clonotype was seen a few times. The chain uses TRBV15 and TRBJ2-5, with 8 bases fitting TRBD2. The CDR3 spans 16 residues. Germline CDR1 and CDR2: LNHNV and YYDKDF (reference sequence). Unmatched junction bases numbered 12, after V lost 5 bases and J lost 4 bases. In nucleotides, the CDR3 is TGTGCCACCAGCCGCTCACCTAGCGGGTTCGGAGAGACCCAGTACTTC. It yields the protein CATSRSPSGFGETQYF.

This clonotype was counted a few times. V gene TRBV7-2 combines with J gene TRBJ1-6; the match to TRBD1 covers 7 bases. This CDR3 contains 16 residues. Germline-derived CDR1 and CDR2 are SGHTA and FQGNSA. J was trimmed by 9 bases and V by 5 bases; bases with no gene match: 13. In DNA, the CDR3 is TGTGCCAGCAGCGACACCCCGGGACAGCTAATTTCACCCCTCCACTTT. This translates into CASSDTPGQLISPLHF.

J is TRBJ2-7 and V is TRBV14, with D perhaps TRBD2 (6 bases). V shed 5 bases and J shed 2 bases, with 13 bases lying between them. The V gene's germline CDR1 is SGHDN and CDR2 FVKESK. CDR3 length equals 14 residues. The CDR3 sequence: CASSKAGIPYEQYF. CDR3 coding DNA: TGTGCCAGCAGCAAGGCGGGAATTCCCTACGAGCAGTACTTC.

This clonotype was recorded at least ten times. The CDR3 reads CASSTSRTAYEQYF. CDR3 DNA sequence: TGTGCCAGCAGCACATCCCGAACCGCCTACGAGCAGTACTTC. The V call is TRBV28, the J call TRBJ2-7; D is undetermined. This CDR3 region has 14 residues. Germline assignment: CDR1 MDHEN and CDR2 SYDVKM. With 6 bases removed from V and 2 bases from J, the gap between germline ends came to 14 bases.

This clonotype was counted only a few times. V gene TRBV30 combines with J gene TRBJ2-7; no firm D call. V was shortened by 1 base and J by 9 bases, with 10 bases between the two germline ends. Germline CDR1 and CDR2: GTSNPN and SVGIG (reference sequence). The CDR3 loop spans 11 amino acids. CDR3 residues: CAWSAGPVQYF. In DNA form, the CDR3 reads TGTGCCTGGAGTGCCGGGCCTGTGCAGTACTTC. Supplemented by reference TRBV30 and TRBJ2-7, the full variable domain reads SQTIHQWPATLVQPVGSPLSLECTVEGTSNPNLYWYRQAAGRGLQLLFYSVGIGQISSEVPQNLSASRPQDRQFILSSKKLLLSDSGFYLCAWSAGPVQYFGPGTRLTVT.

This clonotype appeared many times. This chain links TRBV5-1 with TRBJ2-1; tentatively, D is TRBD1 (5 bases). This CDR3 is built from 13 residues. V was shortened by 4 bases and J by 8 bases, with 13 bases between the two germline ends. Germline V gene sequence: CDR1 SGHRS, CDR2 YFSETQ. The CDR3 nucleotides read TGCGCCAGCAGCGCCCACAGGCTGGATGAGCAGTTCTTC. Translating gives CASSAHRLDEQFF. The full variable domain, completed using reference TRBV5-1 and TRBJ2-1, is KAGVTQTPRYLIKTRGQQVTLSCSPISGHRSVSWYQQTPGQGLQFLFEYFSETQRNKGNFPGRFSGRQFSNSRSEMNVSTLELGDSALYLCASSAHRLDEQFFGPGTRLTVL.

Ten or more counts support this clonotype. V usage is TRBV7-2 and J usage is TRBJ2-5; D perhaps matches TRBD1 (5 bases). V was pared by 2 bases and J by 3 bases, with 7 bases between. The CDR3 spans 13 residues. The V gene's germline CDR1 is SGHTA and CDR2 FQGNSA. The CDR3 DNA follows: TGTGCCAGCAGCTTACAGGGAAAAGAGACCCAGTACTTC. This codes for CASSLQGKETQYF.

At least ten counts were recorded for this clonotype. The genes are TRBV28 and TRBJ2-2; TRBD2 agrees at 7 bases. V shed 4 bases and J 4 bases; nucleotides not matched to a gene: 6. Germline V gene data show CDR1 as MDHEN and CDR2 as SYDVKM. This CDR3 region has 15 residues. The CDR3 sequence: CASSYSGRTTGELFF. The CDR3, as DNA: TGTGCCAGCAGTTATAGCGGGCGTACCACCGGGGAGCTGTTTTTT.

This clonotype was detected ten times or more. The V and J genes are TRBV5-1 and TRBJ2-7; D is possibly TRBD2 (6 bases). Germline CDR1 SGHRS, CDR2 YFSETQ. The CDR3 has 14 residues. Trimming took off 5 bases at V and 5 bases at J, with 17 bases between the two ends. The CDR3 reads CASSLTGVSDEQYF. In nucleotides, the CDR3 is TGCGCCAGCAGTCTTACGGGGGTTTCGGACGAGCAGTACTTC.

This clonotype appeared many times. The chain carries TRBV6-2 or TRBV6-3 and TRBJ2-3, with no clear D. Germline V lookup: CDR1 MNHEY, CDR2 SVGEGT. The germline V and J ends were trimmed by 1 base and 6 bases, with 8 bases remaining between them. The CDR3 extends over 13 amino acids. CDR3 loop: CASSYYTSDTQYF. As DNA, the CDR3 is TGTGCCAGCAGTTACTATACAAGTGATACGCAGTATTTT.

The V gene is TRBV7-9, the J gene TRBJ2-5, with D hard to call. The V gene's germline CDR1 is SEHNR and CDR2 FQNEAQ (reference sequence). The V end was cut by 0 bases, the J end by 1 base, with 12 bases between. This CDR3 has 16 residues. CDR3 nucleotides: TGTGCCAGCAGCTTAGCGGCAGGAGAACCCCAAGAGACCCAGTACTTC. This encodes CASSLAAGEPQETQYF.

This clonotype was picked up many times. The rearrangement joins TRBV28 to TRBJ1-1; 9 nucleotides agree with TRBD1. The CDR3 spans 15 residues. CDR1 MDHEN and CDR2 SYDVKM come from the germline V gene. The V segment lost 7 bases and the J segment 8 bases; nucleotides outside the gene matches: 14. This CDR3 is CASKFIGQGLLEAFF. As DNA, the CDR3 is TGTGCCAGCAAGTTTATTGGACAGGGGCTATTGGAAGCTTTCTTT.

This clonotype was observed many times. The chain joins TRBV5-1 to TRBJ1-1, with D uncertain. The CDR3 length is 16 residues. CDR1 SGHRS and CDR2 YFSETQ come from the germline V gene. Between the trimmed V and J ends, which lost 0 bases and 2 bases, there was a span of 14 bases. The DNA for the CDR3 is TGCGCCAGCAGCTTGGTCGTGGGTGATCCTAACACTGAAGCTTTCTTT. Translation gives CASSLVVGDPNTEAFF.

At least ten counts were recorded for this clonotype. The rearrangement joins TRBV7-9 to TRBJ2-1; tentatively, D is TRBD1 (5 bases). Germline lookup yields CDR1 SEHNR and CDR2 FQNEAQ (reference sequence). V was shortened by 5 bases and J by 8 bases, with 16 bases between the two germline ends. This CDR3 has 14 residues. The CDR3 spells CASSRTQGSHEQFF. The CDR3 bases are TGTGCCAGCAGCCGTACCCAGGGCAGTCATGAGCAGTTCTTC. The complete variable domain, with remaining parts taken from reference TRBV7-9 and TRBJ2-1, reads DTGVSQNPRHKITKRGQNVTFRCDPISEHNRLYWYRQTLGQGPEFLTYFQNEAQLEKSRLLSDRFSAERPKGSFSTLEIQRTEQGDSAMYLCASSRTQGSHEQFFGPGTRLTVL.

This clonotype has a handful of counts. The chain links TRBV29-1 to TRBJ2-3, with 9 bases matching TRBD1. The CDR3 totals 16 residues. J gave up 0 bases and V 1 base, and 5 bases lay outside the gene matches. CDR1 is SQVTM and CDR2 is ANQGSEA in the germline V gene. CDR3 in amino acids: CSVEGGTGTSTDTQYF. In nucleotides, the CDR3 is TGCAGCGTTGAAGGGGGGACAGGGACTAGCACAGATACGCAGTATTTT.

This clonotype was detected ten times or more. The gene calls are TRBV20-1 and TRBJ1-5; TRBD1 is a possible D gene (5 bases). V lost 5 bases and J lost 6, with 20 bases in between. Germline assignment: CDR1 DFQATT and CDR2 SNEGSKA (reference sequence). This CDR3 is 15 amino acids long. CDR3 residues: CSASTGGLWFQPQHF. The CDR3, as DNA: TGCAGTGCTTCCACGGGGGGTCTTTGGTTTCAGCCCCAGCATTTT.